Listed below are T cell receptor beta chains from one sample, sequenced in a study of OX40 agonist ivuxolimab in advanced cancers. Some clones are missing from TCRdb's copy, which holds only in-frame ones; the method was immunoSEQ multiplex PCR. The data contain 70,000 to 80,000 clones, about 81% of them singletons. The starting material was CD4+ or CD8+ T cells sorted from blood, obtained in a trial of the OX40 agonist ivuxolimab. Receptor source: an adult with an advanced solid tumor such as melanoma, head and neck, liver or kidney cancer. CDR3s include the opening cysteine and the closing phenylalanine or tryptophan. Expanded clones get a size class; other rows say once, few or many, or leave the size out.

>TRBV6-1|once|TRBJ1-1
CASSANRDRGHNTEAFF
>TRBV19|once|TRBJ2-7
CASSTGQGHRGKQYF
>TRBV5-1|-|TRBJ1-1
CASSPITGDNTEAFF
>TRBV7-9|-|TRBJ2-1
CASSLARGLSSYNEQFF
>TRBV14|-|TRBJ1-2
CASSQVQGNGYTF
>TRBV4-3|once|TRBJ2-6
CASSQAETGVFFSGANVLTF
>TRBV18|few|TRBJ1-5
CASSPAEGRPQHF
>TRBV14|-|TRBJ1-2
CASSQTGGYGYTF
>TRBV19|once|TRBJ1-5
CASSIDLTLSNQPQHF
>TRBV6-1|-|TRBJ1-1
CASSEQGGRSEAFF
>TRBV4-1|-|TRBJ2-1
CASSRDSLGAFSYNEQFF
>TRBV5-4|-|TRBJ2-3
CASSFLGPPGDTQYF
>TRBV7-3|-|TRBJ2-2
CASSLGPMANTGELFF
>TRBV5-1|-|TRBJ1-2
CASSLLGDTNYGYTF
>TRBV5-4|-|TRBJ2-4
CASSPGTSGGQAKNIQYF
>TRBV6-5|-|TRBJ2-2
CASSYHGANTGELFF
>TRBV30|-|TRBJ1-1
CAWSEKIGRRLNTEAFF
>TRBV30|-|TRBJ2-7
CAWSVGQGYEQYF
>TRBV7-2|-|TRBJ1-2
CASSPYRHGYTF
>TRBV13|-|TRBJ1-1
CASSFVVNTEAFF
>TRBV7-9|-|TRBJ2-5
CASSAGTSGGETQYF
>TRBV18|-|TRBJ1-1
CASSPREGGDHTEAFF
>TRBV5-1|-|TRBJ1-4
CASSRGQNEKLFF
>TRBV5-1|-|TRBJ2-1
CASSSPGSQYNEQFF
>TRBV25-1|once|TRBJ2-7
CASSESGTGGDEQYF
>TRBV11-3|-|TRBJ2-2
CASSRLILAGDRSNTGELFF
>TRBV7-2|-|TRBJ2-3
CASSRPGLAGATDTQYF
>TRBV7-3|few|TRBJ2-3
CASSLRGGLFSPDTQYF
>TRBV7-2|few|TRBJ2-1
CASSPRSLNEQFF
>TRBV30|-|TRBJ1-5
CAWSVGTAFSNQPQHF
>TRBV5-1|-|TRBJ1-1
CASSLATWNTEAFF
>TRBV19|-|TRBJ2-1
CASSAIGQSSYNEQFF
>TRBV5-1|-|TRBJ2-3
CASSPPRDRVGDTQYF
>TRBV4-1|-|TRBJ1-3
CASSISRGSGNTIYF